These 20 T cell receptor beta chains were all obtained from the same sample, sequenced in a study of response to subunit inactivated influenza vaccine. TCRdb redid the calling of the RT-PCR reads with MiXCR, one entry per CDR3 protein. The sample has more than 200,000 distinct CDR3 sequences, more than 9% seen once. Sequencing was performed on non-naive T cells sorted from PBMCs, taken 14 to 15 days before vaccination. The receptors were gathered from a man between 45 and 60 years old who received an inactivated influenza vaccine.

This clonotype came up many times. This rearrangement joins TRBV3-1 to TRBJ2-1, with 10 bases lining up with TRBD1. The germline gives CDR1 LGHDT, CDR2 YNNKEL (reference sequence). After removal of 6 bases from V and 7 bases from J, the junction contained 6 bases not matched to a gene. This CDR3 contains 14 residues. In nucleotides, the CDR3 is TGTGCCAGCAGTCCTTTGGACAGGGGGAATGAGCAGTTCTTC. As protein: CASSPLDRGNEQFF.

There are a few counts of this clonotype. The V gene is TRBV2, the J gene TRBJ2-1, with D perhaps matching TRBD2 (5 bases). The CDR3 is made up of 17 amino acids. With 6 bases removed from V and 0 bases from J, the gap between germline ends came to 18 bases. The germline V gene has CDR1 SNHLY and CDR2 FYNNEI. Here the CDR3 reads CASSHGLESSSYNEQFF. CDR3 coding DNA: TGTGCCAGCAGCCATGGACTGGAAAGTAGCTCCTACAATGAGCAGTTCTTC.

This clonotype was seen a few times. The V gene is TRBV11-1, the J gene TRBJ2-1, with D possibly matching TRBD2 (6 bases). The V and J ends lost 4 bases and 0 bases respectively, with 19 bases between them. The CDR3 runs 18 residues. The germline V gene encodes CDR1 SGHAT and CDR2 FQDESV (reference sequence). The CDR3 loop is CASSSRDWAPRSYNEQFF. CDR3 in DNA: TGTGCCAGCAGCTCCCGGGACTGGGCCCCCCGCTCCTACAATGAGCAGTTCTTC.

Only a few counts were recorded for this clonotype. The chain combines TRBV4-3 with TRBJ1-2; the match to TRBD1 covers 10 bases. Germline CDR1 reads LGHNA; CDR2 reads YSLEER. This CDR3 spans 15 amino acids. With 3 bases clipped from V and 4 bases from J, the junction kept 5 bases outside the gene matches. CDR3 nucleotide sequence: TGCGCCAGCAGCCAGGGGACAGGGGAGATCTATGGCTACACCTTC. Its translation: CASSQGTGEIYGYTF.

V usage is TRBV2 and J usage is TRBJ2-7; the D gene is possibly TRBD2 (6 bases). This CDR3 contains 14 residues. V lost 8 bases and J lost 2, with 16 bases in between. Germline V gene sequence: CDR1 SNHLY, CDR2 FYNNEI. CDR3 nucleotides: TGTGCCAGCTCCCGTGGGGGGTACACCTACGAGCAGTACTTC. Protein product: CASSRGGYTYEQYF.

This clonotype was counted ten times or more. The V and J genes are TRBV2 and TRBJ2-7; no definite D call. CDR3 length equals 11 residues. Trimming removed 10 bases at V and 2 bases at J, with 9 bases between. Germline assignment: CDR1 SNHLY and CDR2 FYNNEI. Here the CDR3 reads CATSIAYEQYF. The CDR3 DNA reads as TGTGCCACCTCGATAGCCTACGAGCAGTACTTC.

This clonotype was found a few times. The genes are TRBV5-1 and TRBJ2-5, with 10 bases lining up with TRBD2. Trimming took 5 bases from V and 1 from J; bases not matched to a gene: 5. CDR1 SGHRS and CDR2 YFSETQ come from the germline V gene. This CDR3 has 15 residues. The CDR3 spells CASSRSSGSQETQYF. CDR3 in DNA: TGCGCCAGCAGTAGGTCTAGCGGGAGCCAAGAGACCCAGTACTTC.

The chain uses TRBV30 and TRBJ1-1, with D possibly being TRBD1 (5 bases). There are 13 residues in the CDR3. V was pared by 5 bases and J by 1 base, with 11 bases between. Germline V gene sequence: CDR1 GTSNPN, CDR2 SVGIG (reference sequence). CDR3 sequence reads: CAWGATENTEAFF. In DNA form, the CDR3 reads TGTGCCTGGGGCGCGACAGAGAACACTGAAGCTTTCTTT.

This clonotype was seen ten or more times. The V call is TRBV6-5, the J call TRBJ2-2; D uncertain. The germline V gene has CDR1 MNHEY and CDR2 SVGAGI. The CDR3 extends over 12 amino acids. V lost 10 bases to trimming and J lost 8 bases, with 14 bases between them. The CDR3 spells CATEGIEGELFF. In DNA form, the CDR3 reads TGTGCCACCGAAGGAATCGAAGGGGAGCTGTTTTTT.

In its sample, this clonotype was seen a few times. This chain uses TRBV15 with TRBJ2-5; unclear D gene. Germline CDR1 LNHNV, CDR2 YYDKDF (reference sequence). The CDR3 has 14 residues. V dropped 1 base and J dropped 3 bases, with 9 bases sitting between them. The CDR3 loop reads CATSRVNREETQYF. CDR3 coding DNA: TGTGCCACCAGCAGAGTTAACAGAGAAGAGACCCAGTACTTC.

This chain connects TRBV27 to TRBJ1-1, with D tentatively TRBD1 (5 bases). Looked up from germline, CDR1 is MNHEY and CDR2 is SMNVEV (reference sequence). Trimming left V 6 bases short and J 1 base short, with 12 bases between. The CDR3 length is 14 residues. In nucleotides, the CDR3 is TGTGCCAGCAGCAGGGTTTTCGGGAACACTGAAGCTTTCTTT. It is translated as CASSRVFGNTEAFF.

This clonotype has a handful of counts. The chain links TRBV9 to TRBJ2-5; tentatively, D is TRBD1 (6 bases). Germline V lookup: CDR1 SGDLS, CDR2 YYNGEE. V lost 4 bases to trimming and J lost 1 base, with 17 bases between them. The CDR3 totals 16 residues. CDR3 DNA sequence: TGTGCCAGCAGCAACCCCGACAGGACTGGCCAAGAGACCCAGTACTTC. Translated, it gives CASSNPDRTGQETQYF. Filled out from reference TRBV9 and TRBJ2-5, the complete variable domain reads DSGVTQTPKHLITATGQRVTLRCSPRSGDLSVYWYQQSLDQGLQFLIQYYNGEERAKGNILERFSAQQFPDLHSELNLSSLELGDSALYFCASSNPDRTGQETQYFGPGTRLLVL.

This clonotype was seen repeatedly, ten times or more. The chain has TRBV7-8 and TRBJ2-1; D may match TRBD1 or TRBD2 (5 bases each). The germline V gene has CDR1 SGHVS and CDR2 FQNEAQ. This CDR3 region has 13 residues. Trimming removed 0 bases at V and 8 bases at J, with 8 bases between. In DNA form, the CDR3 reads TGTGCCAGCAGCTTAGCGGGGGACGATGAGCAGTTCTTC. Its protein is CASSLAGDDEQFF.

CDR3 coding DNA: TGTGCCAGCAGTACGAGCGGGGGCTTCTCGAACACCGGGGAGCTGTTTTTT. As protein: CASSTSGGFSNTGELFF. This chain links TRBV6-2 or TRBV6-3 with TRBJ2-2; 8 bases are shared with TRBD2. The CDR3 spans 17 residues. V shed 5 bases, J shed 0 bases, and the junction held 8 bases outside the gene matches. Germline CDR1 MNHEY, CDR2 SVGEGT.

This clonotype was counted at least ten times. The rearrangement uses TRBV7-2 and TRBJ1-4, with D unclear. Germline values: CDR1 SGHTA, CDR2 FQGNSA. CDR3 length: 13 residues. Trimming took off 5 bases at V and 7 bases at J, with 11 bases between the two ends. The CDR3 coding sequence is TGTGCCAGCAGCCGCTTCGGTCCTGAAAAACTGTTTTTT. It codes for CASSRFGPEKLFF.

J is TRBJ2-7 and V is TRBV20-1, with D maybe TRBD2 (6 bases). The CDR3 sequence is 13 residues long. Germline V CDR1 and CDR2: DFQATT, SNEGSKA (reference sequence). Trimming took off 4 bases at V and 0 bases at J, with 10 bases between the two ends. The CDR3 protein is CSATAGPSYEQYF. As DNA, the CDR3 is TGCAGTGCTACGGCGGGACCCTCCTACGAGCAGTACTTC.

This clonotype was detected a few times. The CDR3, as DNA: TGTGCCAGCAGCTCATGGCCCGGGGAGCTGTTTTTT. It yields the protein CASSSWPGELFF. This chain uses TRBV11-2 with TRBJ2-2; D call uncertain. The V end was cut by 4 bases, the J end by 6 bases, with 6 bases between. CDR1 and CDR2 from the germline V gene are SGHAT and FQNNGV. The CDR3 contains 12 residues.

The chain links TRBV6-2 or TRBV6-3 to TRBJ1-1, with no clear D. Per the germline V gene, CDR1 is MNHEY and CDR2 is SVGEGT. The CDR3 has 16 amino acids. V was trimmed by 5 bases and J by 3 bases, leaving 19 bases between them. The CDR3 bases are TGTGCCAGCAGTCTACCGGGGAGGGTCGCCGACACTGAAGCTTTCTTT. It yields the protein CASSLPGRVADTEAFF.

As concerns this clonotype: An end of the junction differs from the germline gene, which may be a read error. This sequence joins TRBV5-1 and TRBJ1-4, with TRBD1 as a possible D gene (6 bases). The germline V gene encodes CDR1 SGHRS and CDR2 YFSETQ. The length of the CDR3 is 15 residues. The CDR3 DNA is TGCGCCAGCAGCGACCAGGGGAGGGCTAATGTAAAACTGTTTTTT. It encodes CASSDQGRANVKLFF.

This chain connects TRBV6-1 to TRBJ1-3, with a weak D call TRBD1 (5 bases). The CDR3 is 16 residues long. Per the germline V gene, CDR1 is MNHNS and CDR2 is SASEGT. Deletions cut 2 bases from V and 0 bases from J, with 11 bases between. CDR3 sequence: CASSEWGSISGNTIYF. The CDR3 nucleotides read TGTGCCAGCAGTGAATGGGGGTCCATCTCTGGAAACACCATATATTTT.